Included here is one TCR beta chain sequence, with context. It has no known antigen specificity. Base qualities are not recorded, but no much larger clone differs from it by a single base. Sequencing relied on an Illumina HiSeq 1500. TCRdb ran its own pipeline on the public reads, namely fastp trimming at Q25 and MiXCR clone calling, and kept in-frame beta chains. Every entry covers one CDR3 protein and lists the most common genes and DNA from its rows. The sample has about 600,000 distinct CDR3 sequences on record, 20% to 25% of them singletons. 7% to 9% of the sample is taken by the ten largest. This sample stems from a study of T cell repertoires in cytomegalovirus infection (dated 2019 in TCRdb). In the study overall: Donor HLA type was relevant to the analysis, because carriage of CMV infection together with the matching HLA type was indicated by public TCR beta signatures.

The CDR3 numbers 14 residues from cysteine through phenylalanine. Of all the DNA, just the CDR3 is kept, 42 bases in frame from base 1. CDR1 and CDR2 were assigned from the germline V gene as SGHDN and FVKESK. V gives up 4 bases and J gives up 1 base, and the segment between their germline ends measures 10 bases. The investigation overall reported the following: Carriers of CMV infection plus the relevant HLA type were discriminated by the cumulative frequency of public TCR beta family members in the study cohort and in an independent roughly 340-donor cohort. The ex vivo response was dominated by HLA-C-restricted CMV-specific TCR beta clonotypes, which also provided the single most frequent clonotype in two of eight donors.

The sequence is built from TRBV14 and TRBJ1-2; the D gene lacks a confident call. Sequences were obtained from CD8+ T cells from PBMCs. This sequence was found in a human donor in good health (CMV status not recorded). Some clones in this sample may be carry-over from other donors' samples. CDR3 protein: CASSPDRFNYGYTF. The nucleotide sequence reads TGTGCCAGCAGCCCGGACCGATTTAACTATGGCTACACCTTC.